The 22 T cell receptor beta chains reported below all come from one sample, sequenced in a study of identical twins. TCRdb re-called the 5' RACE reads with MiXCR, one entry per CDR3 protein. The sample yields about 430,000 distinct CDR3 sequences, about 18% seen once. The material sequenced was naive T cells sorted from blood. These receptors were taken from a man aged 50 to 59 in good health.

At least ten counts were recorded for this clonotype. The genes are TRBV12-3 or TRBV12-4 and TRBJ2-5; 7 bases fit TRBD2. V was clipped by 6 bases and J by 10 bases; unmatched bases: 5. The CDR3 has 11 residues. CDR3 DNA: TGTGCCAGCAGCCGGGCGGGGGACCAGTACTTC. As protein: CASSRAGDQYF.

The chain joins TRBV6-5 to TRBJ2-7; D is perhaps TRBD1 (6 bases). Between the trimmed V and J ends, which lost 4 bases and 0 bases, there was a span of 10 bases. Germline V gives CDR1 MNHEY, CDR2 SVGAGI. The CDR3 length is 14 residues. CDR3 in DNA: TGTGCCAGCAGTTTTCGGGACACCTCCTACGAGCAGTACTTC. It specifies CASSFRDTSYEQYF.

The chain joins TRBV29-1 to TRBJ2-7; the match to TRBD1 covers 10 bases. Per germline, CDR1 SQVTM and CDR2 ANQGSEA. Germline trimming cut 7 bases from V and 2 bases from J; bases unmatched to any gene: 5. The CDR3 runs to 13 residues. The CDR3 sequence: CSGGQGEAYEQYF. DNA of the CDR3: TGCAGCGGCGGACAGGGGGAGGCCTACGAGCAGTACTTC.

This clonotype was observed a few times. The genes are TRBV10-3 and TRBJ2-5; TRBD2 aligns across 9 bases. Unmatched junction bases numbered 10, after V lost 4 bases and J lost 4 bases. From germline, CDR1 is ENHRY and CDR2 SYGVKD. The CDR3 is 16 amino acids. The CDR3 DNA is TGTGCCATCAGTGGGCGACTAGCGGAAGTAGGAGAGACCCAGTACTTC. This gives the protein CAISGRLAEVGETQYF.

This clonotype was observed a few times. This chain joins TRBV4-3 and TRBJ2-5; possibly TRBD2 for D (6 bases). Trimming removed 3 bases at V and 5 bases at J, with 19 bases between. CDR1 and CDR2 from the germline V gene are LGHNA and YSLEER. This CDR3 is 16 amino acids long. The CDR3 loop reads CASSHSLSGGPETQYF. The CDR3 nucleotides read TGCGCCAGCAGCCACTCCCTTTCCGGAGGGCCGGAGACCCAGTACTTC.

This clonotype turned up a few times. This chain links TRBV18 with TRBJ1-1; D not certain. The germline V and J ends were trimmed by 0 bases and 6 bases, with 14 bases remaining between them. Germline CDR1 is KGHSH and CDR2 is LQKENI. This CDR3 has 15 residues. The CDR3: CASSPPAAFRPEAFF. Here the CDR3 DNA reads TGTGCCAGCTCACCACCGGCGGCCTTTCGCCCTGAAGCTTTCTTT.

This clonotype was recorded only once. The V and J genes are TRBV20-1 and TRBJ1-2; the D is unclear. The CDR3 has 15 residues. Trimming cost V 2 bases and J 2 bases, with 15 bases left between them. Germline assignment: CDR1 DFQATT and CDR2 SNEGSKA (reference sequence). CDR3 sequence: CSARPGWLGNYGYTF. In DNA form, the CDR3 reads TGCAGTGCTAGACCCGGGTGGCTGGGGAACTATGGCTACACCTTC.

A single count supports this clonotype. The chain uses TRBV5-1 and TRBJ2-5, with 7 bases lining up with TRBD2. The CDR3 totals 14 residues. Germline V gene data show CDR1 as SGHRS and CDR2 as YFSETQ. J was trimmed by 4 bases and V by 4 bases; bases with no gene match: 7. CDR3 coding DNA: TGCGCCAGCAGCCTAGGCGGGAGTAGAGAGACCCAGTACTTC. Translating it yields CASSLGGSRETQYF.

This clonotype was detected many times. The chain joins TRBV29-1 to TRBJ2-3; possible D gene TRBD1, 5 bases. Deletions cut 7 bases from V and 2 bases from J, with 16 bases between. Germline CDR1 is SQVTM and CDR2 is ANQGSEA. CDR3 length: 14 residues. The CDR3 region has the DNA TGCAGCGGGTTCGTGACAGAAACCACAGATACGCAGTATTTT. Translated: CSGFVTETTDTQYF.

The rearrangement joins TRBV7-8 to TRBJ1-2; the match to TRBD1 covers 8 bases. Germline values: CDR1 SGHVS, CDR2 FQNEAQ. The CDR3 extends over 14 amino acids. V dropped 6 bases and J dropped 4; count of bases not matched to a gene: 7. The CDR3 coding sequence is TGTGCCAGCAGTTCACATACAGGGGGCTATGGCTACACCTTC. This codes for CASSSHTGGYGYTF.

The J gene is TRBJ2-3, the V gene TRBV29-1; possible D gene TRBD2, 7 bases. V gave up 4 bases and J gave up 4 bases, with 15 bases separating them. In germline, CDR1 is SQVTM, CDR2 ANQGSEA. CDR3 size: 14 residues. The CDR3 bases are TGCAGCGTTGCCAGGGGAGGGAGCCCAGATACGCAGTATTTT. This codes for CSVARGGSPDTQYF.

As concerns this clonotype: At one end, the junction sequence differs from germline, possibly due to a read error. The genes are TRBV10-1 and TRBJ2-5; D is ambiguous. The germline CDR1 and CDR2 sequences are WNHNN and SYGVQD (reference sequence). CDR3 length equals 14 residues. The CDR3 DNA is TGCGCCAGCAGTGAGTCGACGGGCCAAGAGAACCAGTACTTC. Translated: CASSESTGQENQYF.

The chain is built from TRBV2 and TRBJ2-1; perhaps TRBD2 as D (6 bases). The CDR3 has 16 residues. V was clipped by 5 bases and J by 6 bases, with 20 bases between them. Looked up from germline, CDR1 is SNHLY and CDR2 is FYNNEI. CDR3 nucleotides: TGTGCCAGCAGTTCCCAACTAGCTATTTCTTTCAATGAGCAGTTCTTC. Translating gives CASSSQLAISFNEQFF.

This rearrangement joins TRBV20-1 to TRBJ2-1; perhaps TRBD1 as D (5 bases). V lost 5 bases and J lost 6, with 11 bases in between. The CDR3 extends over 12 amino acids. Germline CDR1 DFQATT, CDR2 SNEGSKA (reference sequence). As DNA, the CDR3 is TGCAGTGCTCCAGGGCTGCCCAATGAGCAGTTCTTC. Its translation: CSAPGLPNEQFF.

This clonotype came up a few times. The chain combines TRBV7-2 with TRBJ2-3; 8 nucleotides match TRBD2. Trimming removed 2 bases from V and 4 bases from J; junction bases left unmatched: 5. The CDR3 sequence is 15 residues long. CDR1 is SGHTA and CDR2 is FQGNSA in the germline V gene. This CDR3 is CASSLRRGDADTQYF. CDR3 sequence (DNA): TGTGCCAGCAGCTTACGGCGGGGGGACGCAGATACGCAGTATTTT.

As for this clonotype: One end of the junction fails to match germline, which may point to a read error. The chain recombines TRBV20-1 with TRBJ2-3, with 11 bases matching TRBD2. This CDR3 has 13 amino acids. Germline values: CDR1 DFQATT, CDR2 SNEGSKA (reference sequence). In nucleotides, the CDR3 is TGCAGTGCTAGGGTACCCGTAGCGGGAGGGCTCCATTTT. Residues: CSARVPVAGGLHF.

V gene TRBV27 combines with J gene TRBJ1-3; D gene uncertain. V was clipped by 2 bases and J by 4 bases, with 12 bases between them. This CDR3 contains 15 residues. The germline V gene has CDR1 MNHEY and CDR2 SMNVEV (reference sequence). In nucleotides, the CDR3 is TGTGCCAGCAGTTTAGATCGAAGGGTCGGAAACACCATATATTTT. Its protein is CASSLDRRVGNTIYF.

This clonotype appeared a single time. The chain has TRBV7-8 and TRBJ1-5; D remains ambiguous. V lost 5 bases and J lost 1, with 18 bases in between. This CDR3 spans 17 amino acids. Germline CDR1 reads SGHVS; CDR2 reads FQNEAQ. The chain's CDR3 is CASSEAPTRASNQPQHF. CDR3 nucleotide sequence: TGTGCCAGCAGCGAGGCCCCCACGCGGGCGAGCAATCAGCCCCAGCATTTT. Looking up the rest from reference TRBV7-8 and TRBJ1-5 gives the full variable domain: GAGVSQSPRYKVAKRGQDVALRCDPISGHVSLFWYQQALGQGPEFLTYFQNEAQLDKSGLPSDRFFAERPEGSVSTLKIQRTQQEDSAVYLCASSEAPTRASNQPQHFGDGTRLSIL.

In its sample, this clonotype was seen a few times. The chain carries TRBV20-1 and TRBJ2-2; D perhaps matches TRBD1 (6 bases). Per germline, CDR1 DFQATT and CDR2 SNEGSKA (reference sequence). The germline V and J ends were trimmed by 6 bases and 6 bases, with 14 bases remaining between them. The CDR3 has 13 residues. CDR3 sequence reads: CSARDILAGELFF. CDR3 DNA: TGCAGTGCCCGGGACATTTTGGCCGGGGAGCTGTTTTTT.

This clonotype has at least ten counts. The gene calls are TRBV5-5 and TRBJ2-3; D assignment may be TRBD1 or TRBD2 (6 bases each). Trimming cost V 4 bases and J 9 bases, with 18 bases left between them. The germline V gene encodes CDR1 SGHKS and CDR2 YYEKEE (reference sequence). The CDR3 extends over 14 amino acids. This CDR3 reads CASSRLEGVGTQYF. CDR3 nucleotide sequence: TGTGCCAGCAGCCGACTAGAGGGGGTAGGAACGCAGTATTTT.

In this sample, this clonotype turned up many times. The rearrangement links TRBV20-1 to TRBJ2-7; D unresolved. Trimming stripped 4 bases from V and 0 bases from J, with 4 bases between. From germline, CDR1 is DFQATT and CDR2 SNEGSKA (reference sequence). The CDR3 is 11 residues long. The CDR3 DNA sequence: TGCAGTGCTAACCCCTCCTACGAGCAGTACTTC. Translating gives CSANPSYEQYF.

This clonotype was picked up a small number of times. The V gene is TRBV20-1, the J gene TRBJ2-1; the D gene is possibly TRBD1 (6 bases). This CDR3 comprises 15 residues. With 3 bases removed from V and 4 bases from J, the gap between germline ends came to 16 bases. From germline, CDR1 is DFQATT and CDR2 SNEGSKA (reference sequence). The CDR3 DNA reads TGCAGTGCTAGTAGCCCCAGGGGTTTATACAATGAGCAGTTCTTC. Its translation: CSASSPRGLYNEQFF.